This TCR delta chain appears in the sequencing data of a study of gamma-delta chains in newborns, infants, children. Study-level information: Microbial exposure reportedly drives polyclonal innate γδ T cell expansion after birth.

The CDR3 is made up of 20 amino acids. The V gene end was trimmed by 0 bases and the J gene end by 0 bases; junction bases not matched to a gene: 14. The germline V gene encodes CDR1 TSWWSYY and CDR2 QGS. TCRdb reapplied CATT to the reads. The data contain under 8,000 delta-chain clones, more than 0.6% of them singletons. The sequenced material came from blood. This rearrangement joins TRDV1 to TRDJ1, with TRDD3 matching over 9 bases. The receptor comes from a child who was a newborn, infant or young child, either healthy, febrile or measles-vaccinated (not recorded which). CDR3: CALGELSSLYWGTYTDKLIF. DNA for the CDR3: TGTGCTCTTGGGGAACTATCTTCCCTCTACTGGGGGACCTACACCGATAAACTCATCTTT.